This TCR beta chain was sequenced in a study of T cell repertoires in cytomegalovirus infection. TCRdb passed the reads through MiXCR, listing each CDR3 protein once. The sample lists hundreds of thousands of distinct CDR3 sequences; 31% were seen once. V was clipped by 5 bases and J by 0 bases, with 10 bases between them. This CDR3 comprises 15 residues. Worth noting for this clonotype: Its antigen is not identified.

The sequencing used cultured CD8+ T cells from PBMCs, collected from culture after CMV antigen stimulation. The receptor was isolated from a human donor in good health (CMV status not recorded). Some clones in this sample may be carry-over from other donors' samples. This chain joins TRBV12-3 or TRBV12-4 and TRBJ1-4; D ambiguous. The CDR3 sequence: CASSPAGATNEKLFF. DNA of the CDR3: TGTGCCAGCAGTCCCGCAGGAGCAACTAATGAAAAACTGTTTTTT.